This T cell receptor (beta chain) was profiled in a study of T cell changes during pregnancy in multiple sclerosis. Only in-frame clones appear in the TCRdb table, and some are missing; sequencing was by immunoSEQ multiplex PCR. The repertoire has over 100,000 clones, 80% to 95% of them found once; the top ten carry roughly 1.4%. The germline V and J ends were trimmed by 1 base and 3 bases, with 6 bases remaining between them. Germline V gives CDR1 SGHAT, CDR2 FQNNGV. CDR3 length equals 13 residues. Sequenced material: peripheral blood, taken in the third trimester of pregnancy. The TCR originated in a female donor with multiple sclerosis, enrolled in a pregnancy study. This chain connects TRBV11-2 to TRBJ1-2; perhaps TRBD1 as D (6 bases). In DNA, the CDR3 is TGTGCCAGCAGCTTAGGGACAGACTATGGCTACACCTTC. This gives the protein CASSLGTDYGYTF.